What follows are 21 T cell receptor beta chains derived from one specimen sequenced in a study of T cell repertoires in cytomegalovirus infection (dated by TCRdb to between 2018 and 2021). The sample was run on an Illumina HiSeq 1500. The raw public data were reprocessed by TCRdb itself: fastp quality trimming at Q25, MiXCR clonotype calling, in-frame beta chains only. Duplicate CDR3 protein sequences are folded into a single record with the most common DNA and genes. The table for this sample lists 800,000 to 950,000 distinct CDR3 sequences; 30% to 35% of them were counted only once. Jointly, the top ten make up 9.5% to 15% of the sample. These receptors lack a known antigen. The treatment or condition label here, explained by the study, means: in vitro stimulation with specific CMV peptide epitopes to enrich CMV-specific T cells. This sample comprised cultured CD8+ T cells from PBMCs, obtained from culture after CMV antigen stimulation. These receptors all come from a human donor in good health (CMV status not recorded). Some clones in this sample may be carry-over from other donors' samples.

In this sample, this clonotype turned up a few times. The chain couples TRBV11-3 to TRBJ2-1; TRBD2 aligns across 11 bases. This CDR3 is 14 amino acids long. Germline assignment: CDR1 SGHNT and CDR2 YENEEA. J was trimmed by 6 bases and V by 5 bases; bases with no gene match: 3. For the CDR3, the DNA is TGTGCCAGCAGCATTAGCGGGGGGGCCAATGAGCAGTTCTTC. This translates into CASSISGGANEQFF.

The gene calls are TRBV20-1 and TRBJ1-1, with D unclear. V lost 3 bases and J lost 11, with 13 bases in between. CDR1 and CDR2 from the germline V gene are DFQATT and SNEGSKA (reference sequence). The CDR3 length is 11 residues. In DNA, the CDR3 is TGCAGTGCTAGCCTACCCGCTGGGGCTTTCTTT. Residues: CSASLPAGAFF.

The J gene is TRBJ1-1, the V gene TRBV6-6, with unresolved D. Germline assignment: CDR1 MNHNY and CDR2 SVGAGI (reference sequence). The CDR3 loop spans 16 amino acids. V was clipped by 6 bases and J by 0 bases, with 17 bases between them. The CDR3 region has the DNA TGTGCCAGCAGCCCATGGGCCGAGGGAATGAACACTGAAGCTTTCTTT. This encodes CASSPWAEGMNTEAFF.

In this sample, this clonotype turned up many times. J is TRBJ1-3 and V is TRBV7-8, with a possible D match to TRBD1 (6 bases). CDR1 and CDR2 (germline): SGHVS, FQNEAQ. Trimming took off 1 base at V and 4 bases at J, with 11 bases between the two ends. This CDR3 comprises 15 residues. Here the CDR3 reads CASSLVAGAGNTIYF. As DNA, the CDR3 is TGTGCCAGCAGCTTAGTGGCAGGGGCGGGAAACACCATATATTTT.

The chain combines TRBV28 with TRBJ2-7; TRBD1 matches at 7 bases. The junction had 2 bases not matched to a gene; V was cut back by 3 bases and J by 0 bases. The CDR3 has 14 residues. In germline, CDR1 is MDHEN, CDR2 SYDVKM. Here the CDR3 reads CASSFGDSSYEQYV. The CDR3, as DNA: TGTGCCAGCAGTTTTGGGGACAGCTCCTACGAGCAGTACGTC.

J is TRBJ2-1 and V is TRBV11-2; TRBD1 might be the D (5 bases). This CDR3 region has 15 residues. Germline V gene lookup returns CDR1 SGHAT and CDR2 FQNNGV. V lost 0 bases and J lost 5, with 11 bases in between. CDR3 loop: CASSLEFSGNNEQFF. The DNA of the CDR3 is TGTGCCAGCAGCTTAGAGTTTTCAGGGAACAATGAGCAGTTCTTC.

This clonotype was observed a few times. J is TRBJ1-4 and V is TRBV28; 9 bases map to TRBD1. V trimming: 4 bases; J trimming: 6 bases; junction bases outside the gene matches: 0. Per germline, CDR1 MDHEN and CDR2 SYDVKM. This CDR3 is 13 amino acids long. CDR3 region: CASSWDRDEKLFF. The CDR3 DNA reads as TGTGCCAGCAGTTGGGACAGGGATGAAAAACTGTTTTTT.

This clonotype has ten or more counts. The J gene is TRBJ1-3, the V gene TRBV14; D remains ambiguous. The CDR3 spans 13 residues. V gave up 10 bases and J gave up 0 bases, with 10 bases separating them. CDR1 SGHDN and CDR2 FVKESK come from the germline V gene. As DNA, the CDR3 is TGTGCCATCCGAGACCGCTCTGGAAACACCATATATTTT. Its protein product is CAIRDRSGNTIYF.

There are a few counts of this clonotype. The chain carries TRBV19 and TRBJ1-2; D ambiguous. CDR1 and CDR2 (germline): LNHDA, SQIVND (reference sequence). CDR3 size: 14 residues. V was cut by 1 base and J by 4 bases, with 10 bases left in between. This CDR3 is CASSIGKGTYGYTF. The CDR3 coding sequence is TGTGCCAGTAGTATAGGAAAGGGCACCTATGGCTACACCTTC.

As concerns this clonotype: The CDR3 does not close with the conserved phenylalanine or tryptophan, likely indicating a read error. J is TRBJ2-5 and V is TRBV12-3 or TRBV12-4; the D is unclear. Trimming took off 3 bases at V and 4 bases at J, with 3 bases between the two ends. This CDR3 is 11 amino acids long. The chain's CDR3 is CASSFLETQYL. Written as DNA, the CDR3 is TGTGCCAGCAGTTTTTTAGAGACCCAGTACTTA.

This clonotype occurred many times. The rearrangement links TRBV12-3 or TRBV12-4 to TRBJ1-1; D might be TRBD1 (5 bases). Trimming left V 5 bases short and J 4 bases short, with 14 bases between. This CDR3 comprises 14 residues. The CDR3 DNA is TGTGCCAGCAGTGGGCAGGGAAGAGGCACTGAAGCTTTCTTT. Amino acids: CASSGQGRGTEAFF.

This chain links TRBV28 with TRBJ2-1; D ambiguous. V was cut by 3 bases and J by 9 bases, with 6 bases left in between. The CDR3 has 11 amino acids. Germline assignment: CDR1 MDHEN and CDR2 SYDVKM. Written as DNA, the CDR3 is TGTGCCAGCAGTTTTACCACTGAGCAGTTCTTC. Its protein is CASSFTTEQFF.

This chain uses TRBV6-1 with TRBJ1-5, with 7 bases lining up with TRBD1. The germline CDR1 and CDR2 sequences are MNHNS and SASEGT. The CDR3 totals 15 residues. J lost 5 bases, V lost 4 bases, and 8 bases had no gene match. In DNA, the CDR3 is TGTGCCAGCAGTGTGTGGGACAGTCCTGATCAGCCCCAGCATTTT. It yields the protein CASSVWDSPDQPQHF.

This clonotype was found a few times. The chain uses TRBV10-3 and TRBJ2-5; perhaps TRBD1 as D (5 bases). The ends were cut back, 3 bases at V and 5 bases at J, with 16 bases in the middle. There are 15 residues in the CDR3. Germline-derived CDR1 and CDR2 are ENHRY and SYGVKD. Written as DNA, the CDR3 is TGTGCCATCAGTGACCCTCGGACAACCTTTGAGACCCAGTACTTC. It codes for CAISDPRTTFETQYF.

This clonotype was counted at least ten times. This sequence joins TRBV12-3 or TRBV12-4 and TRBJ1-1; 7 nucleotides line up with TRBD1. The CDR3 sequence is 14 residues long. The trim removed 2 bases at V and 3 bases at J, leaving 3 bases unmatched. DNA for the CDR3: TGTGCCAGCAGTTTATATCAGGGGGACACTGAAGCTTTCTTT. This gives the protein CASSLYQGDTEAFF.

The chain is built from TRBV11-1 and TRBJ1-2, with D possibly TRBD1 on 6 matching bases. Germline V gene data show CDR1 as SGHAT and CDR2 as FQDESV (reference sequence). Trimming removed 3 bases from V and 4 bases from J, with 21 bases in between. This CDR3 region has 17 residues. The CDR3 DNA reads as TGTGCCAGCAGCTTTCGGGGATCAGGGGCCTTTACCTATGGCTACACCTTC. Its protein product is CASSFRGSGAFTYGYTF.

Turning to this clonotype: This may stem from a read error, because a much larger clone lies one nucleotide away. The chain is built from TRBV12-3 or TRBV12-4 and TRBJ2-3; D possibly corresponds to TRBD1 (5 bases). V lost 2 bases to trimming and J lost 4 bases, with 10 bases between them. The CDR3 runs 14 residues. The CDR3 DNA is TGTGCCAGCAGTTTAATGGCAGGGTCAGATACGCAGTATTTT. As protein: CASSLMAGSDTQYF.

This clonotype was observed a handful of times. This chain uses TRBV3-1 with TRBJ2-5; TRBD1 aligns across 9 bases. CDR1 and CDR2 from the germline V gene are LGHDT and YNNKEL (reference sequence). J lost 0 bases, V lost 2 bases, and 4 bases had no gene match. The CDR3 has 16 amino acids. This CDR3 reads CASSQRDRGYQETQYF. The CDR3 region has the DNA TGTGCCAGCAGCCAACGTGACAGGGGGTACCAAGAGACCCAGTACTTC.

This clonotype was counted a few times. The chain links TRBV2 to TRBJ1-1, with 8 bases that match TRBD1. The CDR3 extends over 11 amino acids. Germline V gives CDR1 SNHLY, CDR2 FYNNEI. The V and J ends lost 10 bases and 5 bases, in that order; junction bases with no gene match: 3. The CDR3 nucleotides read TGTGCCACCACAGGGGGTACTGAAGCTTTCTTT. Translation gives CATTGGTEAFF.

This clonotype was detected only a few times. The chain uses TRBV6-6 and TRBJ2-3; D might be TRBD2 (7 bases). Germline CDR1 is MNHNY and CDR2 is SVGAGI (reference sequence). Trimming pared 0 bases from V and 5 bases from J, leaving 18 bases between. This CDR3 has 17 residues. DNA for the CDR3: TGTGCCAGCAGTTACTCGGTTAGGGGGGGATGGGGAGATACGCAGTATTTT. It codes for CASSYSVRGGWGDTQYF.

CDR3: CSARPAGGVNNEQFF. The CDR3 DNA reads as TGCAGTGCTAGACCCGCCGGGGGGGTTAACAATGAGCAGTTCTTC. The chain combines TRBV20-1 with TRBJ2-1; 8 nucleotides agree with TRBD2. J lost 5 bases, V lost 2 bases, and 8 bases had no gene match. CDR1 is DFQATT and CDR2 is SNEGSKA in the germline V gene (reference sequence). The CDR3 has 15 amino acids.